What follows is one TCR beta chain and its context. Its matching antigen is unknown. Germline assignment: CDR1 SGHRS and CDR2 YFSETQ. With 9 bases removed from V and 1 base from J, the gap between germline ends came to 16 bases. The CDR3 has 14 residues. TCRdb re-called the 5' RACE reads with MiXCR, one entry per CDR3 protein. Altogether about 800,000 distinct CDR3 sequences are present, about an eighth being singletons, with the ten largest covering 0.51%. This sample was taken from a study of CD8 T cells in ankylosing spondylitis. Study-wide findings and caveats: About 8 highly homologous variants made up a TCR beta motif, and this motif appeared characteristic of ankylosing spondylitis blood.

V is TRBV5-1 and J is TRBJ2-5; possibly TRBD1 or TRBD2 for D (5 bases each). This TCR came from a male donor with ankylosing spondylitis. Sequenced: blood, either unsorted or a sorted T cell fraction (not recorded which). The DNA for the CDR3 is TGCGCCACCCGGGGCAGTTTAGGCCAAGAGACCCAGTACTTC. Amino acid sequence: CATRGSLGQETQYF. The full variable domain, in which reference TRBV5-1 and TRBJ2-5 provide the parts outside the CDR3, is KAGVTQTPRYLIKTRGQQVTLSCSPISGHRSVSWYQQTPGQGLQFLFEYFSETQRNKGNFPGRFSGRQFSNSRSEMNVSTLELGDSALYLCATRGSLGQETQYFGPGTRLLVL.